The 5 T cell receptor beta chains in this list originate from one sample, sequenced in a study of OX40 agonist ivuxolimab in advanced cancers. TCRdb's table, derived via immunoSEQ multiplex PCR, lists solely in-frame clones and lacks some. Of around 82,000 clones listed, more than 75% were seen once; the top ten hold approximately 0.47%. Specimen: CD4+ or CD8+ T cells sorted from blood, collected in a trial of the OX40 agonist ivuxolimab. The source is an adult with an advanced solid tumor such as melanoma, head and neck, liver or kidney cancer.

The chain uses TRBV7-9 and TRBJ2-2; D is perhaps TRBD1 (7 bases). V lost 5 bases to trimming and J lost 0 bases, with 19 bases between them. Per the germline V gene, CDR1 is SEHNR and CDR2 is FQNEAQ (reference sequence). The CDR3 loop spans 18 amino acids. In DNA, the CDR3 is TGTGCCAGCAGCGAGGAGGGGGCCGTTCCCGCGAACACCGGGGAGCTGTTTTTT. Residues: CASSEEGAVPANTGELFF.

Only a few counts were recorded for this clone. The conserved final phenylalanine or tryptophan is absent from the CDR3, which likely points to a read error. Because the CDR3's place on the DNA is in doubt, the DNA is left out and the CDR3 is given as listed by TCRdb. J is TRBJ1-6 and V is TRBV2; the table assigns TRBD1, which was not confirmed against the DNA. From its first to its last residue, the CDR3 has 12 amino acids. The germline V gene encodes CDR1 SNHLY and CDR2 FYNNEI. The chain's CDR3 is CASSEVWDRAYL.

The genes are TRBV5-5 and TRBJ1-2; 7 bases align to TRBD1. The germline CDR1 and CDR2 sequences are SGHKS and YYEKEE (reference sequence). With V trimmed by 4 bases and J by 4 bases, 7 bases remained unmatched. The CDR3 is 14 amino acids. The CDR3 DNA follows: TGTGCCAGCAGCCTGGGACAGAGACTCTATGGCTACACCTTC. This encodes CASSLGQRLYGYTF. Full variable domain (outside the CDR3, taken from reference TRBV5-5 and TRBJ1-2): DAGVTQSPTHLIKTRGQQVTLRCSPISGHKSVSWYQQVLGQGPQFIFQYYEKEERGRGNFPDRFSARQFPNYSSELNVNALLLGDSALYLCASSLGQRLYGYTFGSGTRLTVV.

This clone was observed a few times. The gene calls are TRBV15 and TRBJ2-7; weak D call: TRBD1 (5 bases). From germline, CDR1 is LNHNV and CDR2 YYDKDF (reference sequence). Trimming removed 6 bases from V and 7 bases from J, with 19 bases in between. CDR3 length: 14 amino acids. The CDR3 loop reads CATSRDSSAGEQYF. The CDR3 bases are TGTGCCACCAGTCGCGACAGCTCAGCTGGTGAGCAGTACTTC.

The chain carries TRBV5-1 and TRBJ1-4; TRBD1 aligns across 7 bases. The CDR3 spans 16 residues. Trimming removed 2 bases from V and 0 bases from J; junction bases left unmatched: 4. Germline V gene sequence: CDR1 SGHRS, CDR2 YFSETQ. The CDR3 reads CASSFQGGATNEKLFF. The CDR3 DNA follows: TGCGCCAGCAGCTTCCAGGGGGGCGCAACTAATGAAAAACTGTTTTTT.